The 29 T cell receptor beta chains below were found in one sample sequenced in a study of T cell responses to AZD1222 COVID-19 vaccine. The method was immunoSEQ multiplex PCR; TCRdb's version includes in-frame clones alone and lacks a portion of them. The sample lists more than 70,000 clones; 85% to 90% were seen once. Source: peripheral blood, taken 28 days after the second AZD1222 dose. These receptors all come from an adult who received the AZD1222 COVID-19 vaccine.

The rearrangement joins TRBV15 to TRBJ2-5, with TRBD2 identical over 8 bases. This CDR3 has 16 amino acids. The germline CDR1 and CDR2 sequences are LNHNV and YYDKDF (reference sequence). After removal of 3 bases from V and 2 bases from J, the junction contained 8 bases not matched to a gene. The CDR3 reads CATSRVGLALQETQYF. The CDR3 DNA reads as TGTGCCACCAGCAGGGTTGGACTAGCCCTTCAAGAGACCCAGTACTTC.

The J gene is TRBJ2-5, the V gene TRBV18; D perhaps matches TRBD1 (6 bases). Germline-derived CDR1 and CDR2 are KGHSH and LQKENI. The CDR3 totals 15 residues. V was cut by 1 base and J by 5 bases, with 14 bases left in between. The chain's CDR3 is CASSPLSDRGETQYF. DNA of the CDR3: TGTGCCAGCTCACCACTTTCGGACAGAGGGGAGACCCAGTACTTC.

This chain links TRBV7-2 with TRBJ1-1; D might be TRBD1 (5 bases). Germline CDR1 and CDR2: SGHTA and FQGNSA. The V end was cut by 1 base, the J end by 7 bases, with 13 bases between. The CDR3 is 14 residues long. The CDR3 sequence: CASSLDRGVNEAFF. CDR3 coding DNA: TGTGCCAGCAGCTTAGACCGGGGGGTCAATGAAGCTTTCTTT.

This chain links TRBV5-5 with TRBJ2-7, with a tentative D call TRBD2 (5 bases). From germline, CDR1 is SGHKS and CDR2 YYEKEE (reference sequence). The CDR3 is 12 residues long. Trimming pared 1 base from V and 5 bases from J, leaving 7 bases between. Here the CDR3 DNA reads TGTGCCAGCAGCTTGAGCGGCGACGAGCAGTACTTC. Protein sequence: CASSLSGDEQYF.

The CDR3 sequence: CSVQGSADEQYF. Written as DNA, the CDR3 is TGCAGCGTACAGGGATCGGCGGATGAGCAGTACTTC. The genes are TRBV29-1 and TRBJ2-7; possibly TRBD1 for D (6 bases). Trimming stripped 6 bases from V and 7 bases from J, with 16 bases between. Looked up from germline, CDR1 is SQVTM and CDR2 is ANQGSEA. This CDR3 spans 12 amino acids.

The count of this clone is one. The chain has TRBV27 and TRBJ1-6; no clear D gene. CDR3 size: 14 residues. Trimming left V 4 bases short and J 6 bases short, with 10 bases between. The germline CDR1 and CDR2 sequences are MNHEY and SMNVEV (reference sequence). CDR3 in amino acids: CASSWEPLNSPLHF. The CDR3 coding sequence is TGTGCCAGCAGTTGGGAGCCTCTTAATTCACCCCTCCACTTT.

This clone came up once. V gene TRBV6-5 combines with J gene TRBJ1-3; the D gene is possibly TRBD1 (6 bases). CDR1 and CDR2 (germline): MNHEY, SVGAGI. This CDR3 contains 15 residues. With 6 bases removed from V and 2 bases from J, the gap between germline ends came to 14 bases. In DNA form, the CDR3 reads TGTGCCAGCAGCCAACAGGGAATTGCTGGAAACACCATATATTTT. Protein product: CASSQQGIAGNTIYF.

This clone turned up a few times. The chain has TRBV11-2 and TRBJ1-3; 8 bases match TRBD1. The CDR3 has 15 amino acids. CDR1 SGHAT and CDR2 FQNNGV come from the germline V gene. V was clipped by 6 bases and J by 7 bases; unmatched bases: 11. The CDR3 region has the DNA TGTGCCAGCAGGACCGACAGGGGCCGTGGGAACACCATATATTTT. This gives the protein CASRTDRGRGNTIYF.

This clone occurred a few times. V usage is TRBV12-5 and J usage is TRBJ1-6; D gene uncertain. Trimming took off 5 bases at V and 1 base at J, with 9 bases between the two ends. Per the germline V gene, CDR1 is LGHNT and CDR2 is FRNRAP. This CDR3 spans 15 amino acids. The CDR3 sequence is CASGMGLSYNSPLHF. CDR3 sequence (DNA): TGTGCTAGTGGTATGGGGTTGTCCTATAATTCACCCCTCCACTTT.

The rearrangement uses TRBV5-1 and TRBJ2-5; a possible D gene is TRBD2 (6 bases). CDR3 length: 14 amino acids. V was shortened by 4 bases and J by 2 bases, with 12 bases between the two germline ends. The germline CDR1 and CDR2 sequences are SGHRS and YFSETQ. This CDR3 is CASSRPEGQETQYF. The CDR3 coding sequence is TGCGCCAGCAGCCGACCGGAGGGGCAAGAGACCCAGTACTTC. Looking up the rest from reference TRBV5-1 and TRBJ2-5 gives the full variable domain: KAGVTQTPRYLIKTRGQQVTLSCSPISGHRSVSWYQQTPGQGLQFLFEYFSETQRNKGNFPGRFSGRQFSNSRSEMNVSTLELGDSALYLCASSRPEGQETQYFGPGTRLLVL.

The V and J genes are TRBV19 and TRBJ1-1, with D perhaps TRBD1 (5 bases). In germline, CDR1 is LNHDA, CDR2 SQIVND (reference sequence). V gave up 8 bases and J gave up 0 bases, with 10 bases separating them. CDR3 length: 13 residues. CDR3 residues: CASDQGLNTEAFF. CDR3 DNA: TGTGCCAGTGACCAGGGTTTGAACACTGAAGCTTTCTTT.

This chain connects TRBV4-1 to TRBJ1-6; D gene ambiguous. V was cut by 2 bases and J by 0 bases, with 5 bases left in between. CDR3 length: 15 amino acids. Looked up from germline, CDR1 is MGHRA and CDR2 is YSYEKL. CDR3 region: CASSQQSSYNSPLHF. CDR3 DNA sequence: TGCGCCAGCAGCCAACAGAGCTCCTATAATTCACCCCTCCACTTT.

The gene calls are TRBV3-1 (or the pseudogene TRBV3-2) and TRBJ2-3, with D perhaps matching TRBD1 or TRBD2 (5 bases each). This CDR3 is built from 14 residues. Germline CDR1 is LGHDT and CDR2 is YNNKEL (reference sequence). Trimming removed 2 bases at V and 5 bases at J, with 11 bases between. The CDR3 reads CASSQPGAEDTQYF. For the CDR3, the DNA is TGTGCCAGCAGCCAACCCGGGGCCGAAGATACGCAGTATTTT.

This chain joins TRBV5-1 and TRBJ1-4, with 9 nucleotides matching TRBD1. Germline V gene lookup returns CDR1 SGHRS and CDR2 YFSETQ. This CDR3 is built from 15 residues. The junction had 8 bases not matched to a gene; V was cut back by 3 bases and J by 8 bases. The CDR3 is CASSSQQGAGEKLFF. The DNA of the CDR3 is TGCGCCAGCAGCTCGCAACAGGGGGCGGGAGAAAAACTGTTTTTT.

The rearrangement uses TRBV11-2 and TRBJ1-1, with 7 bases aligning to TRBD1. This CDR3 spans 14 amino acids. Trimming took 5 bases from V and 1 from J; bases not matched to a gene: 4. The V gene's germline CDR1 is SGHAT and CDR2 FQNNGV. The CDR3 nucleotides are TGTGCCAGCAGCCCGGGACAGTGGAACACTGAAGCTTTCTTT. This codes for CASSPGQWNTEAFF.

The V gene is TRBV18, the J gene TRBJ1-1; D remains ambiguous. The CDR3 has 14 residues. Germline assignment: CDR1 KGHSH and CDR2 LQKENI. V lost 7 bases and J 3 bases, leaving 15 bases between the germline ends. DNA of the CDR3: TGTGCCAGCTTATCACTGAGGCAAGACACTGAAGCTTTCTTT. This codes for CASLSLRQDTEAFF.

This rearrangement joins TRBV19 to TRBJ2-1; D is possibly TRBD2 (5 bases). Germline CDR1 LNHDA, CDR2 SQIVND (reference sequence). V was trimmed by 5 bases and J by 9 bases, leaving 11 bases between them. The CDR3 runs 12 residues. CDR3 residues: CASSLRTGEQFF. The CDR3 DNA reads TGTGCCAGTAGTCTCCGGACTGGTGAGCAGTTCTTC.

The rearrangement links TRBV12-3 or TRBV12-4 to TRBJ1-4; D gene unclear. CDR3 size: 13 residues. The V gene lost 7 bases and the J gene lost 5 bases, with 11 bases spanning the gap. The CDR3 loop reads CASTVASNEKLFF. The DNA of the CDR3 is TGTGCCAGCACCGTTGCATCGAATGAAAAACTGTTTTTT.

This chain connects TRBV19 to TRBJ2-1; weak D call: TRBD1 (5 bases). Trimming took off 7 bases at V and 5 bases at J, with 18 bases between the two ends. CDR3 length: 15 residues. Germline lookup yields CDR1 LNHDA and CDR2 SQIVND (reference sequence). The CDR3 region is CASKPIGAENNEQFF. CDR3 nucleotide sequence: TGTGCCAGTAAGCCGATAGGGGCGGAAAACAATGAGCAGTTCTTC.

The chain couples TRBV5-6 to TRBJ2-7; D remains ambiguous. CDR3 length: 11 amino acids. The germline CDR1 and CDR2 sequences are SGHDT and YYEEEE. The germline V and J ends were trimmed by 4 bases and 0 bases, with 2 bases remaining between them. This CDR3 is CASSDSYEQYF. The DNA of the CDR3 is TGTGCCAGCAGCGACTCCTACGAGCAGTACTTC.

This sequence joins TRBV2 and TRBJ1-3; D unresolved. Germline CDR1 SNHLY, CDR2 FYNNEI. Trimming cost V 6 bases and J 4 bases, with 13 bases left between them. CDR3 length: 14 residues. CDR3 in amino acids: CASRPETSGNTIYF. The CDR3 region has the DNA TGTGCCAGCAGGCCCGAGACTTCGGGAAACACCATATATTTT.

V usage is TRBV30 and J usage is TRBJ1-6; D may be TRBD1 (6 bases). The CDR3 spans 12 residues. CDR1 is GTSNPN, CDR2 SVGIG, per germline (reference sequence). Trimming left V 0 bases short and J 9 bases short, with 6 bases between. CDR3 DNA sequence: TGTGCCTGGAGTGTAGGGGGTTCACCCCTCCACTTT. Amino acids: CAWSVGGSPLHF. Looking up the rest from reference TRBV30 and TRBJ1-6 gives the full variable domain: SQTIHQWPATLVQPVGSPLSLECTVEGTSNPNLYWYRQAAGRGLQLLFYSVGIGQISSEVPQNLSASRPQDRQFILSSKKLLLSDSGFYLCAWSVGGSPLHFGNGTRLTVT.

V and J are TRBV3-1 (or the pseudogene TRBV3-2) and TRBJ1-6, with D tentatively TRBD1 (5 bases). The germline V gene encodes CDR1 LGHDT and CDR2 YNNKEL (reference sequence). Trimming stripped 4 bases from V and 7 bases from J, with 11 bases between. The CDR3 is 14 residues long. The CDR3 protein is CASSPVGANSPLHF. CDR3 bases: TGTGCCAGCAGCCCTGTCGGGGCCAATTCACCCCTCCACTTT.

The CDR3 coding sequence is TGTGCCAGCAGCCCCAACACCGGGGGTGAATATGGCTACACCTTC. It is translated as CASSPNTGGEYGYTF. The chain has TRBV5-4 and TRBJ1-2, with D maybe TRBD1 (5 bases). This CDR3 spans 15 amino acids. The germline V and J ends were trimmed by 4 bases and 5 bases, with 18 bases remaining between them. CDR1 and CDR2 (germline): SGHNT, YYREEE (reference sequence).

This sequence joins TRBV18 and TRBJ2-7; perhaps TRBD1 as D (6 bases). The CDR3 spans 14 residues. Germline CDR1 is KGHSH and CDR2 is LQKENI. Trimming pared 5 bases from V and 4 bases from J, leaving 15 bases between. For the CDR3, the DNA is TGTGCCAGCTCAACCCGACGAACAGGGTACGAGCAGTACTTC. Translated: CASSTRRTGYEQYF.

This rearrangement joins TRBV19 to TRBJ1-1, with TRBD1 identical over 7 bases. Looked up from germline, CDR1 is LNHDA and CDR2 is SQIVND (reference sequence). V was clipped by 5 bases and J by 5 bases; unmatched bases: 8. This CDR3 has 14 amino acids. CDR3: CASSSRQGWTEAFF. CDR3 coding DNA: TGTGCCAGTAGTTCCCGACAGGGTTGGACTGAAGCTTTCTTT.

This clone appeared a single time. This chain connects TRBV3-1 (or the pseudogene TRBV3-2) to TRBJ1-4; D is undetermined. Germline V CDR1 and CDR2: LGHDT, YNNKEL (reference sequence). Trimming removed 6 bases at V and 0 bases at J, with 8 bases between. CDR3 size: 14 residues. The CDR3 sequence: CASSSGSTNEKLFF. DNA for the CDR3: TGTGCCAGCAGTTCCGGATCAACTAATGAAAAACTGTTTTTT.

The chain carries TRBV15 and TRBJ2-7, with D perhaps matching TRBD1 (6 bases). The V and J ends lost 1 base and 0 bases respectively, with 10 bases between them. CDR1 and CDR2 from the germline V gene are LNHNV and YYDKDF (reference sequence). The CDR3 runs 15 residues. CDR3 loop: CATSRGRDTSYEQYF. The CDR3 coding sequence is TGTGCCACCAGCAGAGGAAGGGACACCTCCTACGAGCAGTACTTC. The variable domain in full, with the rest retrieved from reference TRBV15 and TRBJ2-7, is DAMVIQNPRYQVTQFGKPVTLSCSQTLNHNVMYWYQQKSSQAPKLLFHYYDKDFNNEADTPDNFQSRRPNTSFCFLDIRSPGLGDTAMYLCATSRGRDTSYEQYFGPGTRLTVT.

V and J are TRBV12-3 or TRBV12-4 and TRBJ1-1, with D unresolved. V was clipped by 6 bases and J by 5 bases, with 10 bases between them. The CDR3 loop spans 12 amino acids. CDR3 region: CASSPHGTEAFF. CDR3 DNA sequence: TGTGCCAGCAGCCCCCATGGAACTGAAGCTTTCTTT.